Here is one T cell receptor beta chain with its context. Its antigen is unknown. Using roughly 200 ng DNA, some 30,000 T cell genomes, the sorted-subset replicate PCRs were run. Method: immunoSEQ multiplex PCR; TCRdb's copy keeps in-frame clones and lacks some. The repertoire consists of about 2 million clones, with roughly 94% occurring once and the leading ten covering roughly 0.13%. This CDR3 comprises 14 residues. The germline V gene encodes CDR1 SGHTA and CDR2 FQGNSA. Trimming pared 6 bases from V and 0 bases from J, leaving 12 bases between. These data are taken from a study of shared clonotypes between healthy human individuals. Findings of the study overall: About 5% was the fraction of naive CD4 clonotypes found shared across several donors.

Naive CD4+ cells were CD45RA-selected; the remaining cells were memory. The source of this sequence is a man between 18 and 35 years old in good health. V gene TRBV7-2 combines with J gene TRBJ2-7; D tentatively reads TRBD1 or TRBD2 (6 bases each). What was sequenced was naive CD4+ T cells sorted from blood. Sample subset: CD45RA+ positively selected. CDR3 sequence: CASRVGGTSYEQYF. The CDR3 DNA follows: TGTGCCAGCAGAGTAGGGGGGACCTCCTACGAGCAGTACTTC.